This T cell receptor beta chain is from a study of shared clonotypes between healthy human individuals. CDR3 length: 13 residues. Germline V gene data show CDR1 as SGDLS and CDR2 as YYNGEE. V was cut by 3 bases and J by 4 bases, with 5 bases left in between. In regard to this clone: Antigen unknown. Other DNA variants within this sample encode the same CDR3.

Whole-study results and caveats: When naive CD4 clonotypes were compared across several donors, about 4.9% were shared. A reduction in generation probabilities was seen for non-shared clonotypes relative to those shared by all four donors. Clonotype sharing among donors, it was expected, would be affected by sequencing depth.

The deep-level immunoSEQ assay was used. TCRdb's table, derived via immunoSEQ multiplex PCR, lists solely in-frame clones and lacks some. The sample holds 2 million to 2.5 million clones; approximately 94% are singletons and the top ten take around 0.4%. V is TRBV9 and J is TRBJ2-6, with D unresolved. Sequencing was done on a sample of naive CD4+ T cells from PBMCs. Noted subset: CD45RA+ positively selected. This sequence originates from a man between 18 and 29 years old in good health. Some clones in this sample may be carry-over from other donors' samples. CDR3 protein: CASSAPGANVLTF. In DNA, the CDR3 is TGTGCCAGCAGCGCCCCAGGGGCCAACGTCCTGACTTTC.